A few counts support the clone carrying this T cell receptor beta chain. The antigen is not known. Germline CDR1 and CDR2: MNHEY and SVGEGT. The CDR3 is 13 residues long. The V end lost 7 bases, the J end lost 9 bases, and 16 bases lay between the germline ends. The data originate from a study of T cells after yellow fever vaccination. Overall study: Preparation of fractions with low cell numbers was performed using SMART-Seq v4 Ultra Low Input. Overall study results and limits: The booster saw the reappearance of most primary-vaccination clones (approximately 97% CD4, about 90% CD8).

Each CDR3 protein is one row after TCRdb ran MiXCR on the 5' RACE reads. The table has approximately 350,000 distinct CDR3 sequences, 11% seen once; the top ten hold more than 15%. The clonotype comes from a man younger than 35 who received the YFV17D yellow fever vaccine. The source material was PBMCs, sampled on the day of the first yellow fever vaccination. The chain couples TRBV6-2 or TRBV6-3 to TRBJ2-1; no firm D call. The CDR3 nucleotides are TGTGCCAGCACCCCTCACGCCCTTGGTGAGCAGTTCTTC. The encoded protein is CASTPHALGEQFF.